The entry that follows covers one T cell receptor (beta chain) sequence. Its antigen is not identified. This specimen comes from a study of cytomegalovirus exposure and HLA in healthy donors. Background on the study: An earlier analysis identified 110 million or so unique TCR beta sequences in about 179 million T cells.

The CDR3 spans 13 residues. Germline V gene data show CDR1 as WSHSY and CDR2 as SAAADI. Trimming cost V 2 bases and J 10 bases, with 11 bases left between them. PCR employed 60 Vbeta and 13 Jbeta primers. Authors' processing steps: In a later analysis, 80 million or so unique TCR beta chains included roughly 11 million shared by two or more donors. Assay: immunoSEQ multiplex PCR; the TCRdb copy retains only in-frame clones and omits some. That table is the source of V, J and clone size, and D and trimming were worked out from the DNA. The sample records around 170,000 clones, just under 80% being singletons. Study-level points and caveats: An analysis that came later showed most CMV-associated TCR beta chains appearing HLA-restricted. According to an earlier analysis, most TCR beta V segments yielded productive rearrangements about 87% or about 30% of the time.

The sample comprised PBMCs. The chain couples TRBV10-2 to TRBJ1-4; D gene unclear. This TCR derives from a woman aged 45-60 years in good health and CMV-seropositive. DNA for the CDR3: TGCGCCAGCAGTGAGGGATGGGCTGGAAAACTGTTTTTT. It specifies CASSEGWAGKLFF.